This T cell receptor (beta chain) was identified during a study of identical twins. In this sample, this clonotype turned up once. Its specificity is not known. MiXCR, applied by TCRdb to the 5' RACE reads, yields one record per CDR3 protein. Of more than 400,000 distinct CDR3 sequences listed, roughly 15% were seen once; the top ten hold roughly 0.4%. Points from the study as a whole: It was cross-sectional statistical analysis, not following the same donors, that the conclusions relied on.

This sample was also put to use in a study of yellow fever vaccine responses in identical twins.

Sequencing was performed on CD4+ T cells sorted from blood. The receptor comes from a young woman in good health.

In nucleotides, the CDR3 is TGTGCCAGCAGCTCTCGGACTAGCGGGACCTACAATGAGCAGTTCTTC. Translating it yields CASSSRTSGTYNEQFF. This chain uses TRBV5-5 with TRBJ2-1; 12 bases are a match to TRBD2. This CDR3 is 16 amino acids long. Looked up from germline, CDR1 is SGHKS and CDR2 is YYEKEE (reference sequence). V was clipped by 3 bases and J by 2 bases; unmatched bases: 3.